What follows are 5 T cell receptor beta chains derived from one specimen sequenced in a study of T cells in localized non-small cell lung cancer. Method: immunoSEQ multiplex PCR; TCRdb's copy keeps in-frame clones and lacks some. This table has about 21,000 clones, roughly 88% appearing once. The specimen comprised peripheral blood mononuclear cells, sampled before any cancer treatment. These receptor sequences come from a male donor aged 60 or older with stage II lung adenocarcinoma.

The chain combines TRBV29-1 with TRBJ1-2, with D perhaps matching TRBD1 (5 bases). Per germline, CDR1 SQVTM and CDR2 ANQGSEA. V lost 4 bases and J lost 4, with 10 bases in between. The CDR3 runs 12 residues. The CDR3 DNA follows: TGCAGCGTTGGGGGAGGGGCCTATGGCTACACCTTC. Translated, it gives CSVGGGAYGYTF.

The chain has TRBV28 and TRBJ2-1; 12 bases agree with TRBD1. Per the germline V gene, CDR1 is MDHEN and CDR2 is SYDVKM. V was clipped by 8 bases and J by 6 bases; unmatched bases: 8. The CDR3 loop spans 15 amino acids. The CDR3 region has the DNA TGTGCCAGCCGGGTATGGGACAGGGGGCTCAATGAGCAGTTCTTC. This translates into CASRVWDRGLNEQFF.

The CDR3 sequence: CASSPGQGASYEQYF. CDR3 bases: TGTGCCAGCAGCCCGGGACAGGGCGCATCCTACGAGCAGTACTTC. J is TRBJ2-7 and V is TRBV7-9; TRBD1 agrees at 9 bases. Losses at the gene ends were 5 bases for V and 1 base for J; bases not matched to a gene: 6. This CDR3 contains 15 residues. Germline V gene lookup returns CDR1 SEHNR and CDR2 FQNEAQ (reference sequence).

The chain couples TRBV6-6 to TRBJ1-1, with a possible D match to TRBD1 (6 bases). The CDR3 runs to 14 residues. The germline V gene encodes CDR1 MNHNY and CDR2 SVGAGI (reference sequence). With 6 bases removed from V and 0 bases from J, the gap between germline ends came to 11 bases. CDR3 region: CASSQTGLNTEAFF. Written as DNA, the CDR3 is TGTGCCAGCAGCCAAACAGGGCTGAACACTGAAGCTTTCTTT.

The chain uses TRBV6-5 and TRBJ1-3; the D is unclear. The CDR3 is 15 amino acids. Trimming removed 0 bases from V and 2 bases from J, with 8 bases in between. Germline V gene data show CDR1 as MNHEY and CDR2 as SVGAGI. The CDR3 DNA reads TGTGCCAGCAGTTACTCGGAGGGAACTGGAAACACCATATATTTT. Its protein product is CASSYSEGTGNTIYF.